The sequence of this T cell receptor (beta chain) was determined in a study of cytomegalovirus exposure and HLA in healthy donors. A remark on this clone: As yet, its antigen is unknown.

Trimming stripped 6 bases from V and 9 bases from J, with 6 bases between. Germline V gives CDR1 SGHAT, CDR2 FQNNGV. This CDR3 comprises 10 residues. The PCR used 60 Vbeta and 13 Jbeta primers. Generated by immunoSEQ multiplex PCR, the TCRdb table keeps only in-frame clones and is missing some. Of 100,000 to 150,000 clones in the sample, around three quarters were seen once. Overall study findings and caveats: Presence/absence analyses assumed roughly uniform sequencing depth across donors. An apparent linkage of common viral pathogens to several of the most significant clusters emerged in a later analysis. Productive rates of about 87% or about 30% were seen for most TCR beta V segments in an earlier analysis.

The sample comprised PBMCs. The TCR originated in a woman aged 45-60 years in good health and CMV-seronegative. This chain links TRBV11-2 with TRBJ2-1; tentative D call: TRBD1 (5 bases). This chain's CDR3 is CASSRGEQFF. The CDR3 region has the DNA TGTGCCAGCAGTAGGGGTGAGCAGTTCTTC.